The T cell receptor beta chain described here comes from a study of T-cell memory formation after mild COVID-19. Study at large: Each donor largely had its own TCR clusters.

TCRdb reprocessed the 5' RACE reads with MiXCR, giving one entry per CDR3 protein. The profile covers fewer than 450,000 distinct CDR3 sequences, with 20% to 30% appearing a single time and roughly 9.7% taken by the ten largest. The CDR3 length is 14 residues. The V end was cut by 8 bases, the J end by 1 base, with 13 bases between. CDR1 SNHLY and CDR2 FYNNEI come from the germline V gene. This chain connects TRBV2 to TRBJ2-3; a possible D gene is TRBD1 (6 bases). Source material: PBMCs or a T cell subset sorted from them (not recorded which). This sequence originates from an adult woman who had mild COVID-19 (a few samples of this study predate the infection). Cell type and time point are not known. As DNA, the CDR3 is TGTGCCAGCCGCAGCGAGGGGGGCACAGATACGCAGTATTTT. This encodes CASRSEGGTDTQYF.